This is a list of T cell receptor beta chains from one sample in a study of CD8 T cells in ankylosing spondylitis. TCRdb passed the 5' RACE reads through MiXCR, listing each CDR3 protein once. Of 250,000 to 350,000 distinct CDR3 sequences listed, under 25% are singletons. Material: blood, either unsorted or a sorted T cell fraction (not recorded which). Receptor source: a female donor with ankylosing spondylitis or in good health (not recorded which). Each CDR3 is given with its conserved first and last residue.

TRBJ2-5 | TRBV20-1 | CSAPGSSGREETQYF
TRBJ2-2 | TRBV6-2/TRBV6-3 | CACLNTGFSGELFF
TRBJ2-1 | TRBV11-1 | CASSLAGRETSGSENEQFF
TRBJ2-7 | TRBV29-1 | CSVATSYEQYF
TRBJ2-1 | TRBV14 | CASSQDFTSYNEQFF
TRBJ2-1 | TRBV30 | CAWTSGRARRFYNEQFF
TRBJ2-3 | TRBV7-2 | CASSLAVGGRGGDTQYF
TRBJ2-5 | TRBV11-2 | CASSAEGGSGRETQYF
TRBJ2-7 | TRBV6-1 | CASRPIRTVHEQYF
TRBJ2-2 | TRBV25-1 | CVRVPGELFF
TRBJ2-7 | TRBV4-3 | CASTLGLTRAYEQYF
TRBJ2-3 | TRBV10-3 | CAISERSGSADTQYF
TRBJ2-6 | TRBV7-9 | CASSSQFSGANVLTF
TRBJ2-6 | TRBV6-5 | CASSSIGSGANVLTF
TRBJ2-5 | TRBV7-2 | CASSLNGPGETQYF
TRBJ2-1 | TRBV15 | CATSRDSKTMAHNEQFF
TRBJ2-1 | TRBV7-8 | CASSLSGGVPNEQFF
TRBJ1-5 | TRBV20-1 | CSALVGTGHGRQPQHF